This T cell receptor (beta chain) was found in a study of T cell responses to AZD1222 COVID-19 vaccine. Points from the study as a whole: No repertoire was sampled before or during the peak T cell response, only after it.

Comment on this clone: Antigen: not known.

Libraries were prepared by immunoSEQ multiplex PCR; TCRdb keeps only in-frame clonotypes and omits some of them. Here the sample spans approximately 100,000 clones, just over 90% being singletons. The starting material was peripheral blood, obtained on day 0 of AZD1222 vaccination. This receptor was obtained from an adult in good health.

DNA of the CDR3: TGCGCCAGCAGTGAGTGGGGACAGGGCTCCTACAATGAGCAGTTCTTC. It encodes CASSEWGQGSYNEQFF. The rearrangement links TRBV10-2 to TRBJ2-1; 9 nucleotides align to TRBD1. Looked up from germline, CDR1 is WSHSY and CDR2 is SAAADI. The length of the CDR3 is 16 residues. V trimming: 1 base; J trimming: 0 bases; junction bases outside the gene matches: 1.